This T cell receptor beta chain stems from a study of spatial heterogeneity in lung cancer. Study overall: Raw reads contained each unique TCR and UMI combination more than ten times on average.

V lost 6 bases, J lost 5 bases, and 6 bases stayed unmatched. The CDR3 extends over 15 amino acids. Germline-derived CDR1 and CDR2 are ENHRY and SYGVKD. Time point given: sample taken at primary tumor resection. Tumor, nontumor lung or frozen PBMC supplied whole RNA that was sequenced unsorted. Samples were donated by 72 untreated early-stage non-small cell lung cancer patients. A unique molecular identifier was attached to every TCR cDNA molecule. TCRdb re-called the 5' RACE reads through MiXCR, storing one row per CDR3 protein. The sample shows 39,000 or so distinct CDR3 sequences, 7.5% of them seen only once.

Sample: PBMCs, taken at surgery. The TCR was taken from a male donor with early-stage non-small cell lung cancer. The chain links TRBV10-3 to TRBJ2-3; 12 nucleotides match TRBD2. In DNA, the CDR3 is TGTGCCATCAGCCTAGCGGGGGGGCATGGAGATACGCAGTATTTT. Protein: CAISLAGGHGDTQYF.